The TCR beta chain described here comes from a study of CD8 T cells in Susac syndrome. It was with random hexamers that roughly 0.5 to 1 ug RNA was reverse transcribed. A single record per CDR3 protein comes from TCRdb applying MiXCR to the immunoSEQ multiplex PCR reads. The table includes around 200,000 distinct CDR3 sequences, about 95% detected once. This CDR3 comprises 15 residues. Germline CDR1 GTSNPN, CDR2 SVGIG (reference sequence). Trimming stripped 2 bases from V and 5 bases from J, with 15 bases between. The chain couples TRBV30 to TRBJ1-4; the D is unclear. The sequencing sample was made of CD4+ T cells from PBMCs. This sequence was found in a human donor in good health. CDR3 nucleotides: TGTGCCTGGAGTCCCGGACCCCTCGCCAATGAAAAACTGTTTTTT. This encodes CAWSPGPLANEKLFF.